The 20 T cell receptor beta chains presented below share a single source sample, sequenced in a study of CD8+CD57+ T cells in acquired aplastic anemia. Using genomic DNA as the template, TCR beta VDJ and CDR3 profiling was carried out. TCRdb reprocessed the reads via MiXCR and lists one record per CDR3 protein. This sample carries 150,000 to 200,000 distinct CDR3 sequences, 40% to 60% of them seen once, and the ten largest clones take about 30%. Flow cytometry had shown expanded CD8+CD57+ cells in the patients chosen for sequencing. Sequenced: sorted CD4+, CD8+, or CD8+CD57+ T cells (not recorded which) from PBMCs. The receptors originated from a human donor with aplastic anemia.

This clonotype occurred a few times. V usage is TRBV4-3 and J usage is TRBJ1-2, with 8 bases aligning to TRBD1. CDR1 and CDR2 from the germline V gene are LGHNA and YSLEER. This CDR3 contains 17 residues. Losses at the gene ends were 0 bases for V and 3 bases for J; bases not matched to a gene: 9. The CDR3 protein is CASSQDRAAGGDYGYTF. Written as DNA, the CDR3 is TGCGCCAGCAGCCAAGATCGGGCGGCAGGGGGCGACTATGGCTACACCTTC.

The CDR3 DNA sequence: TGTGCCAGCAGCTTAGCGGGGACAAGGTTAGATGAGCAGTTCTTC. It codes for CASSLAGTRLDEQFF. This sequence joins TRBV24-1 and TRBJ2-1; 8 bases match TRBD2. CDR3 length: 15 amino acids. Germline V gene sequence: CDR1 KGHDR, CDR2 SFDVKD. With V trimmed by 11 bases and J by 8 bases, 16 bases remained unmatched.

This clonotype came up many times. This chain uses TRBV4-3 with TRBJ1-1, with D perhaps TRBD1 (5 bases). Germline assignment: CDR1 LGHNA and CDR2 YSLEER. This CDR3 contains 13 residues. The ends were cut back, 0 bases at V and 7 bases at J, with 9 bases in the middle. This chain's CDR3 is CASSQDRGSEAFF. The CDR3 nucleotides read TGCGCCAGCAGCCAAGATAGGGGAAGTGAAGCTTTCTTT.

The chain couples TRBV20-1 to TRBJ2-5; no clear D gene. The CDR3 spans 12 residues. CDR1 and CDR2 from the germline V gene are DFQATT and SNEGSKA (reference sequence). V was trimmed by 3 bases and J by 5 bases, leaving 10 bases between them. The CDR3 DNA sequence: TGCAGTGCTAGGTCCCAAGATGAGACCCAGTACTTC. This gives the protein CSARSQDETQYF.

This clonotype was observed many times. The rearrangement joins TRBV11-3 to TRBJ2-7, with a tentative D call TRBD2 (7 bases). Germline values: CDR1 SGHNT, CDR2 YENEEA. V lost 2 bases, J lost 3 bases, and 17 bases lay in between. The CDR3 length is 16 residues. The CDR3 sequence: CASSLSGAGEVYEQYF. The CDR3 DNA sequence: TGTGCCAGCAGCTTATCAGGGGCGGGAGAGGTCTACGAGCAGTACTTC.

This clonotype was picked up many times. J is TRBJ1-2 and V is TRBV6-1; D uncertain. V was shortened by 6 bases and J by 6 bases, with 8 bases between the two germline ends. CDR1 and CDR2 (germline): MNHNS, SASEGT. The length of the CDR3 is 11 residues. The CDR3 loop is CASRFGDGYTF. CDR3 DNA sequence: TGTGCCAGCAGGTTTGGGGATGGCTACACCTTC.

This clonotype has a handful of counts. This may stem from a read error, because a much larger clone lies one nucleotide away. The genes are TRBV4-1 and TRBJ1-6; no firm D call. Germline loops: CDR1 MGHRA, CDR2 YSYEKL. V dropped 3 bases and J dropped 6 bases, with 9 bases sitting between them. The CDR3 has 14 residues. In DNA, the CDR3 is TGCGCCAGCAGCCAGTTTGACCCTAATTCACCCCTCCACTTT. It codes for CASSQFDPNSPLHF.

This clonotype was seen repeatedly, ten times or more. The V call is TRBV2, the J call TRBJ2-7; 9 positions agree with TRBD1. This CDR3 spans 15 amino acids. Trimming took 5 bases from V and 6 from J; bases not matched to a gene: 11. Per germline, CDR1 SNHLY and CDR2 FYNNEI. CDR3 coding DNA: TGTGCCAGCAGTTCGGGGACAGGGCTGTTGGGCGAGCAGTACTTC. Translation: CASSSGTGLLGEQYF.

This clonotype was detected ten times or more. The chain joins TRBV7-9 to TRBJ2-3; 7 bases fit TRBD2. The CDR3 covers 13 residues. Germline values: CDR1 SEHNR, CDR2 FQNEAQ (reference sequence). V dropped 5 bases and J dropped 5; count of bases not matched to a gene: 4. This CDR3 reads CASSPPGGDTQYF. In nucleotides, the CDR3 is TGTGCCAGCAGCCCCCCGGGGGGAGATACGCAGTATTTT.

In this sample, this clonotype turned up many times. The chain combines TRBV12-3 or TRBV12-4 with TRBJ1-2, with D possibly being TRBD1 (6 bases). The V and J ends lost 6 bases and 0 bases respectively, with 11 bases between them. The CDR3 extends over 14 amino acids. CDR3 DNA: TGTGCCAGCAGCCGGACAGATTCTAACTATGGCTACACCTTC. Protein product: CASSRTDSNYGYTF.

This clonotype showed up just once. The chain couples TRBV24-1 to TRBJ1-2; possible D gene TRBD1, 5 bases. Germline V gene lookup returns CDR1 KGHDR and CDR2 SFDVKD. The V and J ends lost 4 bases and 2 bases respectively, with 10 bases between them. The CDR3 extends over 14 amino acids. The CDR3 bases are TGTGCCACCAGTGACAGGACAAAAAACTATGGCTACACCTTC. Protein sequence: CATSDRTKNYGYTF.

As to this clonotype: Possible read error: a much larger clone is one base away. The chain is built from TRBV30 and TRBJ2-7; TRBD1 or TRBD2 may be the D gene (5 bases each). CDR3 size: 13 residues. Trimming took off 2 bases at V and 6 bases at J, with 14 bases between the two ends. CDR1 and CDR2 (germline): GTSNPN, SVGIG (reference sequence). CDR3 nucleotides: TGTGCCTGGAGTCCCCCGGGGACCAGCGAGCAGTACTTC. It codes for CAWSPPGTSEQYF.

V gene TRBV24-1 combines with J gene TRBJ2-1, with 10 bases aligning to TRBD2. The J segment lost 3 bases and the V segment lost 4 bases, leaving 5 bases of the junction unmatched. The CDR3 loop spans 16 amino acids. Germline-derived CDR1 and CDR2 are KGHDR and SFDVKD. The CDR3 sequence is CATSDPSGSHYNEQFF. DNA for the CDR3: TGTGCCACCAGTGACCCTAGCGGGAGCCACTACAATGAGCAGTTCTTC.

The V gene is TRBV20-1, the J gene TRBJ1-5; 8 positions agree with TRBD1. The germline gives CDR1 DFQATT, CDR2 SNEGSKA (reference sequence). The CDR3 runs 13 residues. The ends lost 5 bases at V and 5 bases at J; junction bases unmatched: 5. CDR3 sequence (DNA): TGCAGTGCTTTAACAGGGGGGCATCAGCCCCAGCATTTT. Translation: CSALTGGHQPQHF.

Points on this clonotype: It may be a read error: a sequence one base away is much more abundant. The chain joins TRBV7-8 to TRBJ2-3; D is tentatively TRBD1 or TRBD2 (6 bases each). CDR1 and CDR2 (germline): SGHVS, FQNEAQ. The CDR3 totals 15 residues. V was pared by 1 base and J by 1 base, with 9 bases between. CDR3 coding DNA: TGTGCCAGCAGCTTAGGGGGGGCGCGCACAGATACGCAGTATTTT. Amino acids: CASSLGGARTDTQYF. Combining the CDR3 with reference TRBV7-8 and TRBJ2-3 gives the whole variable domain GAGVSQSPRYKVAKRGQDVALRCDPISGHVSLFWYQQALGQGPEFLTYFQNEAQLDKSGLPSDRFFAERPEGSVSTLKIQRTQQEDSAVYLCASSLGGARTDTQYFGPGTRLTVL.

As for this clonotype: A much larger clonotype is one base distant, so this may be a read error. The chain links TRBV5-4 to TRBJ2-7; D not certain. The ends were cut back, 2 bases at V and 7 bases at J, with 10 bases in the middle. The CDR3 sequence is 12 residues long. CDR1 is SGHNT and CDR2 is YYREEE in the germline V gene (reference sequence). This CDR3 reads CASSLLQDEQYF. CDR3 DNA sequence: TGTGCCAGCAGCTTACTTCAAGATGAGCAGTACTTC.

In its sample, this clonotype was seen a few times. The chain joins TRBV7-3 to TRBJ1-2; perhaps TRBD1 as D (5 bases). Deletions cut 9 bases from V and 2 bases from J, with 13 bases between. Germline V lookup: CDR1 SGHTA, CDR2 FQGTGA. The CDR3 spans 13 residues. Here the CDR3 DNA reads TGTGCCAGGGGGGGGGGATGGAACTATGGCTACACCTTC. This translates into CARGGGWNYGYTF.

V usage is TRBV20-1 and J usage is TRBJ2-7; TRBD1 agrees at 10 bases. The CDR3 loop spans 14 amino acids. J lost 2 bases, V lost 4 bases, and 5 bases had no gene match. Germline values: CDR1 DFQATT, CDR2 SNEGSKA (reference sequence). The CDR3 sequence is CSANDRGLTYEQYF. The DNA for the CDR3 is TGCAGTGCTAATGACAGGGGGCTAACCTACGAGCAGTACTTC.

The sample holds many counts of this clonotype. The chain joins TRBV20-1 to TRBJ1-2; the D is unclear. Per germline, CDR1 DFQATT and CDR2 SNEGSKA (reference sequence). Between the trimmed V and J ends, which lost 6 bases and 2 bases, there was a span of 13 bases. The CDR3 runs to 13 residues. The CDR3 DNA reads as TGCAGTGCCCTGGTTCCGGGGAACTATGGCTACACCTTC. It is translated as CSALVPGNYGYTF.

This clonotype was counted at least ten times. The germline gene is not matched at one end of the junction; a read error may be the cause. The rearrangement links TRBV9 to TRBJ2-7, with TRBD1 matching over 12 bases. Per the germline V gene, CDR1 is SGDLS and CDR2 is YYNGEE. The CDR3 runs 14 residues. The CDR3 reads CASSVGTGGRGQNF. In nucleotides, the CDR3 is TGTGCCAGCAGCGTCGGGACAGGGGGCCGGGGGCAGAACTTC.